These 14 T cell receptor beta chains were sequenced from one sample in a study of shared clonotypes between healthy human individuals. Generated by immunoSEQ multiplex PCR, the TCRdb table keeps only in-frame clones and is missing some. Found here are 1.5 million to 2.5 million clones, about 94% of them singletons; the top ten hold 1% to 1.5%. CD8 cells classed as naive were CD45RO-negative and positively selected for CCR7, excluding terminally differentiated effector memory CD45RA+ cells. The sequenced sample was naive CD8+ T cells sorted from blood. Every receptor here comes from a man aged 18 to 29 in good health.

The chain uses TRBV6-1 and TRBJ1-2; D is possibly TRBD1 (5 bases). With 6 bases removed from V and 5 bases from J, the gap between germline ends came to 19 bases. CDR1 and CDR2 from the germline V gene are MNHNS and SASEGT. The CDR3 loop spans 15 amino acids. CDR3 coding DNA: TGTGCCAGCAGAGAACCCGGGGCAGCAAGATATGGCTACACCTTC. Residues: CASREPGAARYGYTF.

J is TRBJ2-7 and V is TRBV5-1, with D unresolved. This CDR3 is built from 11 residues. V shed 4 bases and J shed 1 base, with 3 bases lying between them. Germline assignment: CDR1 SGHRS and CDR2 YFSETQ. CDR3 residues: CASSRSYEQYF. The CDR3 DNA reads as TGCGCCAGCAGCCGTTCCTACGAGCAGTACTTC.

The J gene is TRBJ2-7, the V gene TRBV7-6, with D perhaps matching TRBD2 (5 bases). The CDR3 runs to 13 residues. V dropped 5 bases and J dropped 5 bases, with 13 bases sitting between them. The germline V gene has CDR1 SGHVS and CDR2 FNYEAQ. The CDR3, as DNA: TGTGCCAGCAGCCCGGGGAGTCCCGACGAGCAGTACTTC. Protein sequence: CASSPGSPDEQYF. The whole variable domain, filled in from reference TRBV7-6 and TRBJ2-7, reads GAGVSQSPRYKVTKRGQDVALRCDPISGHVSLYWYRQALGQGPEFLTYFNYEAQQDKSGLPNDRFSAERPEGSISTLTIQRTEQRDSAMYRCASSPGSPDEQYFGPGTRLTVT.

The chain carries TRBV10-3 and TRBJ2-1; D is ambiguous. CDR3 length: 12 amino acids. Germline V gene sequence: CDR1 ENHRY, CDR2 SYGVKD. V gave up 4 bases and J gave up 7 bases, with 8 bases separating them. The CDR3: CAISGLENEQFF. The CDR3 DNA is TGTGCCATCAGTGGACTCGAGAATGAGCAGTTCTTC.

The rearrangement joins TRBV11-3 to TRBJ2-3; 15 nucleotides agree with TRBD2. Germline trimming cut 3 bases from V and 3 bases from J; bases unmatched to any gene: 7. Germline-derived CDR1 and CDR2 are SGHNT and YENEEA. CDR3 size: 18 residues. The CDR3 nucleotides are TGTGCCAGCAGCTTCGGGACTAGCGGGAGGTTAGGGACAGATACGCAGTATTTT. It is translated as CASSFGTSGRLGTDTQYF.

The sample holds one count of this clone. The CDR3 sequence: CATSRDDGVADTQYF. CDR3 in DNA: TGTGCCACCAGCAGAGATGATGGGGTGGCAGATACGCAGTATTTT. The chain links TRBV15 to TRBJ2-3; D is unresolved. The CDR3 sequence is 15 residues long. The V gene's germline CDR1 is LNHNV and CDR2 YYDKDF (reference sequence). Trimming stripped 0 bases from V and 4 bases from J, with 11 bases between. The variable domain in full, with the rest retrieved from reference TRBV15 and TRBJ2-3, is DAMVIQNPRYQVTQFGKPVTLSCSQTLNHNVMYWYQQKSSQAPKLLFHYYDKDFNNEADTPDNFQSRRPNTSFCFLDIRSPGLGDTAMYLCATSRDDGVADTQYFGPGTRLTVL.

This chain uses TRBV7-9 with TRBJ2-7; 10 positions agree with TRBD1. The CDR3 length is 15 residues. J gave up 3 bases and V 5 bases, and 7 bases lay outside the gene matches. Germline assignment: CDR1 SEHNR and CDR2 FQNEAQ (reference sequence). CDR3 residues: CASSNSTGGIYEQYF. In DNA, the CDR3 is TGTGCCAGCAGCAATTCGACAGGGGGCATCTACGAGCAGTACTTC.

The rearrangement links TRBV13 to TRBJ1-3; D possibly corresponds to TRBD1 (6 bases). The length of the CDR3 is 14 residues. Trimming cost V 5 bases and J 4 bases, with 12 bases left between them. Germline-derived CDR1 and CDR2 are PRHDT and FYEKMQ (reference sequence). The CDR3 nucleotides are TGTGCCAGCAGCGAAGGGGGATTAGGAAACACCATATATTTT. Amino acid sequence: CASSEGGLGNTIYF.

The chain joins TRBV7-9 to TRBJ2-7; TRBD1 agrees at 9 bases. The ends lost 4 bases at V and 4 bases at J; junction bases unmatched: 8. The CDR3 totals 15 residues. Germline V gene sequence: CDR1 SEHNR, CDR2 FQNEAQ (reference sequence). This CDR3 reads CASSSGGQGRYEQYF. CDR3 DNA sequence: TGTGCCAGCAGCTCAGGGGGACAGGGTCGGTACGAGCAGTACTTC.

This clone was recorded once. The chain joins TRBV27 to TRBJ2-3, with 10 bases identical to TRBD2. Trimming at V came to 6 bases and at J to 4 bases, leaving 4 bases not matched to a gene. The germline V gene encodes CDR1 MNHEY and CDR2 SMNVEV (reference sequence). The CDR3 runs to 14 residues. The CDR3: CASRERGGPDTQYF. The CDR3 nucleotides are TGTGCCAGCAGGGAGCGGGGGGGCCCAGATACGCAGTATTTT.

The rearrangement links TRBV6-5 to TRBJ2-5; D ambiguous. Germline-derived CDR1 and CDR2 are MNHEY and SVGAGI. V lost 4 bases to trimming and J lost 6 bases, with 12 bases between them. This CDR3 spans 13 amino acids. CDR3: CASSSDGSKTQYF. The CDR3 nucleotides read TGTGCCAGCAGTTCGGACGGCTCAAAGACCCAGTACTTC.

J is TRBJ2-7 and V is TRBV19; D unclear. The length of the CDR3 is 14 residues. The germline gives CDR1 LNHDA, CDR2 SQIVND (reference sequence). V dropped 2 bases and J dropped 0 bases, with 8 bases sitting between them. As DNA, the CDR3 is TGTGCCAGTAGTATATCAGGATACTCCTACGAGCAGTACTTC. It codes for CASSISGYSYEQYF.

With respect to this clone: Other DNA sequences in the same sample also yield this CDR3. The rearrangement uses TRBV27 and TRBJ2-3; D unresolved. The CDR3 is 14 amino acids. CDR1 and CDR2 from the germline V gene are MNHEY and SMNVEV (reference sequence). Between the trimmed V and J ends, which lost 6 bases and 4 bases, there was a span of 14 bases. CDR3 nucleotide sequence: TGTGCCAGCAGAACGGGTGGGTCAGCAGATACGCAGTATTTT. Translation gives CASRTGGSADTQYF.

The DNA for the CDR3 is TGTGCCAGCAGCTTAGGCTGGTCACAAGAGACCCAGTACTTC. This translates into CASSLGWSQETQYF. This chain joins TRBV7-6 and TRBJ2-5, with unresolved D. The V end lost 1 base, the J end lost 2 bases, and 8 bases lay between the germline ends. Germline V gene lookup returns CDR1 SGHVS and CDR2 FNYEAQ. The CDR3 covers 14 residues.